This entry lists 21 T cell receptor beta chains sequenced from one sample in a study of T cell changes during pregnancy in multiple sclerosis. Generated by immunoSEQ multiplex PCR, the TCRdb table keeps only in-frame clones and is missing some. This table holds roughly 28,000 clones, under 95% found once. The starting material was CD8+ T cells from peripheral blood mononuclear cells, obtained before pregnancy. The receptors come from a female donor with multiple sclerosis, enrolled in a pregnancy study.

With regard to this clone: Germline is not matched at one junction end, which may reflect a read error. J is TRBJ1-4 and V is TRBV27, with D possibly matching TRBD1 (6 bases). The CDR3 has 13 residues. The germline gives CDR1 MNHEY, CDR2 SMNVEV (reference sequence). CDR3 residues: CASRTATNEKLFF. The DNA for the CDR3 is TGTGCCAGCCGGACAGCAACCAATGAAAAACTGTTTTTT.

CDR3 DNA sequence: TGTGCCGGACCACAAGGCGGGAAGAGCCAGCCCCAGCATTTT. Protein: CAGPQGGKSQPQHF. V is TRBV6-5 and J is TRBJ1-5; no clear D gene. CDR3 length: 14 amino acids. Germline V gene sequence: CDR1 MNHEY, CDR2 SVGAGI. V was clipped by 11 bases and J by 7 bases, with 21 bases between them.

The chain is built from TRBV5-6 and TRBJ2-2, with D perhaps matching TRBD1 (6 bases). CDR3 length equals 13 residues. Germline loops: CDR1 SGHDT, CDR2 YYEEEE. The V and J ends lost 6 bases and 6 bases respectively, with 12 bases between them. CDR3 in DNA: TGTGCCAGCACCTTTGCAGGGGCCGGGGAGCTGTTTTTT. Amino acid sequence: CASTFAGAGELFF.

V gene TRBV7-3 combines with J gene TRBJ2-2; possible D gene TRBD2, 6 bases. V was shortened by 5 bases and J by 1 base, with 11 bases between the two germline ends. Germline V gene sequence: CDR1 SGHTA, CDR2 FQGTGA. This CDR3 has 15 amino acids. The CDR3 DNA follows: TGTGCCAGCAGCGGGGGAGGAGGGAACACCGGGGAGCTGTTTTTT. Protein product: CASSGGGGNTGELFF.

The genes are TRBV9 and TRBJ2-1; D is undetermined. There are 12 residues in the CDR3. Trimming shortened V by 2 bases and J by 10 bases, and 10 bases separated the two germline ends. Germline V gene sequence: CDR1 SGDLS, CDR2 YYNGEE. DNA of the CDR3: TGTGCCAGCAGCGTTCGACTCGAGGAGCAGTTCTTC. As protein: CASSVRLEEQFF.

CDR3 in amino acids: CASSEEGGWDTEAFF. Here the CDR3 DNA reads TGTGCCAGCAGTGAAGAAGGGGGTTGGGACACTGAAGCTTTCTTT. This rearrangement joins TRBV6-1 to TRBJ1-1; D possibly corresponds to TRBD1 (6 bases). Deletions cut 1 base from V and 3 bases from J, with 12 bases between. Germline V gene sequence: CDR1 MNHNS, CDR2 SASEGT. The CDR3 spans 15 residues.

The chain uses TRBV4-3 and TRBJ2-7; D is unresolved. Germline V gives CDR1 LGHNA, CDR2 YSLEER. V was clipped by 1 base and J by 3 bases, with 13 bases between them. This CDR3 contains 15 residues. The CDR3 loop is CASSQVIAESYEQYF. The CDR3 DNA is TGCGCCAGCAGCCAAGTAATAGCCGAGAGCTACGAGCAGTACTTC.

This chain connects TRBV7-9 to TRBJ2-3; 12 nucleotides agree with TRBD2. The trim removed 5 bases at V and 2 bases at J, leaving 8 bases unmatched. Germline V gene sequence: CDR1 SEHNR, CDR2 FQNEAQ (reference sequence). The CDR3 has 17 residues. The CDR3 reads CASSPGLAGQNTDTQYF. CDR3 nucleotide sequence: TGTGCCAGCAGCCCAGGACTAGCGGGACAAAACACAGATACGCAGTATTTT.

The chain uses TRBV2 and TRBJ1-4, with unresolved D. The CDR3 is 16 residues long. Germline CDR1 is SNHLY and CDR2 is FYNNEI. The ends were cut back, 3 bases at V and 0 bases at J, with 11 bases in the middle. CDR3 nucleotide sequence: TGTGCCAGCAGTGACTTCCGACAAGCAACTAATGAAAAACTGTTTTTT. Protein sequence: CASSDFRQATNEKLFF. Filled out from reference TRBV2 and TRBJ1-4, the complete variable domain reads EPEVTQTPSHQVTQMGQEVILRCVPISNHLYFYWYRQILGQKVEFLVSFYNNEISEKSEIFDDQFSVERPDGSNFTLKIRSTKLEDSAMYFCASSDFRQATNEKLFFGSGTQLSVL.

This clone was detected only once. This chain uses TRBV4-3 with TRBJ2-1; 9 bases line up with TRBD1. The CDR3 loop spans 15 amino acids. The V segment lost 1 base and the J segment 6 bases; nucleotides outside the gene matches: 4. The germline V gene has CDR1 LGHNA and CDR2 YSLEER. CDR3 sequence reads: CASSQGTGVFNEQFF. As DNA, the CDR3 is TGCGCCAGCAGCCAAGGGACAGGGGTCTTCAATGAGCAGTTCTTC.

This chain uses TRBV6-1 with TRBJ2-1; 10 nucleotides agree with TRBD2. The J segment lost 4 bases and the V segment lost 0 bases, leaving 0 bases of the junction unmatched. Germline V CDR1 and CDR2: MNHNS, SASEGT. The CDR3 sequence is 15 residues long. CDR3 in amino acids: CASSEAAGGYNEQFF. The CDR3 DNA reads TGTGCCAGCAGTGAAGCAGCGGGAGGGTACAATGAGCAGTTCTTC.

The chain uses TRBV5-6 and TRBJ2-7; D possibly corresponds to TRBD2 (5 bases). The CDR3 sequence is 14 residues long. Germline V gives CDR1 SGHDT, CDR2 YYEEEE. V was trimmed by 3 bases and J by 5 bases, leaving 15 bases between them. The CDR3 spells CASSSRWTFHEQYF. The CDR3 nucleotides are TGTGCCAGCAGCTCCCGGTGGACTTTCCACGAGCAGTACTTC.

CDR3 DNA: TGTGCCAGCAGCTTCGGGACAGGGATATCTTATGGCTACACCTTC. Translation gives CASSFGTGISYGYTF. The genes are TRBV5-6 and TRBJ1-2; 9 nucleotides align to TRBD1. The CDR3 length is 15 residues. V lost 2 bases to trimming and J lost 5 bases; unmatched junction nucleotides: 7. Per the germline V gene, CDR1 is SGHDT and CDR2 is YYEEEE.

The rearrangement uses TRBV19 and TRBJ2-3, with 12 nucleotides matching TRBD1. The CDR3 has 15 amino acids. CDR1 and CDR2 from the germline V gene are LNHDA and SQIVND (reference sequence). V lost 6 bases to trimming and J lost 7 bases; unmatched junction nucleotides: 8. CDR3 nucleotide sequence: TGTGCCAGTAGACAGCGGGGACAGGGGGCCAATACGCAGTATTTT. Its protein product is CASRQRGQGANTQYF.

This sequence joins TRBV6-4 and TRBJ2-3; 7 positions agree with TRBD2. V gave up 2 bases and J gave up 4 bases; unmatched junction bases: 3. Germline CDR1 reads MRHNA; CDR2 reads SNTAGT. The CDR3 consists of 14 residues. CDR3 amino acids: CASSDGAGADTQYF. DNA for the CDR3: TGTGCCAGCAGTGACGGGGCGGGAGCAGATACGCAGTATTTT.

The CDR3 DNA reads TGTGCCAGCAGTTACTCACAGGGAGCAACTAATGAAAAACTGTTTTTT. Its translation is CASSYSQGATNEKLFF. The chain combines TRBV6-5 with TRBJ1-4; tentative D call: TRBD1 (6 bases). Germline values: CDR1 MNHEY, CDR2 SVGAGI. The CDR3 sequence is 16 residues long. V dropped 0 bases and J dropped 0 bases, with 8 bases sitting between them.

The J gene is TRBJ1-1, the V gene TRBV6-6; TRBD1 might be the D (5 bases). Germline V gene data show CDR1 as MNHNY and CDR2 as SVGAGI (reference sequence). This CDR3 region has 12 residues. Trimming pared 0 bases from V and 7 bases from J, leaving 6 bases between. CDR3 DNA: TGTGCCAGCAGTTACTCGGGGGGTGAAGCTTTCTTT. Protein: CASSYSGGEAFF.

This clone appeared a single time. The CDR3 nucleotides are TGCGCCAGCAGCCAAGATTTGGCAGGGGGCTACGAGCAGTACTTC. This encodes CASSQDLAGGYEQYF. The chain recombines TRBV4-3 with TRBJ2-5, with 7 bases lining up with TRBD1. The DNA end lines up better with TRBJ2-7; the J call may be wrong. CDR3 size: 15 residues. Germline V gene data show CDR1 as LGHNA and CDR2 as YSLEER.

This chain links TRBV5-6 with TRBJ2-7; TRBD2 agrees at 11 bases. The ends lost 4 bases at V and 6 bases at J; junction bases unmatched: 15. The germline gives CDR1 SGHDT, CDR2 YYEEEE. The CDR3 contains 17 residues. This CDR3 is CASSPIHIAGGPGEQYF. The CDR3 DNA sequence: TGTGCCAGCAGCCCCATCCATATAGCGGGAGGGCCGGGCGAGCAGTACTTC.

The CDR3 DNA reads TGCAGCGTTGAATTAGCGGGAGGGTCCAATGAGCAGTTCTTC. It specifies CSVELAGGSNEQFF. V and J are TRBV29-1 and TRBJ2-1, with 11 bases lining up with TRBD2. Germline CDR1 reads SQVTM; CDR2 reads ANQGSEA. Trimming removed 2 bases from V and 6 bases from J; junction bases left unmatched: 3. The CDR3 is 14 residues long.

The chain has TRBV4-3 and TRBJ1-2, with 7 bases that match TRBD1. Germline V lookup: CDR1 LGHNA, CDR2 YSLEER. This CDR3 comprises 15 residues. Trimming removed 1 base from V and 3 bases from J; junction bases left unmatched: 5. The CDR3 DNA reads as TGCGCCAGCAGCCAAGTATCTACAGGGGACTATGGCTACACCTTC. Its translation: CASSQVSTGDYGYTF.